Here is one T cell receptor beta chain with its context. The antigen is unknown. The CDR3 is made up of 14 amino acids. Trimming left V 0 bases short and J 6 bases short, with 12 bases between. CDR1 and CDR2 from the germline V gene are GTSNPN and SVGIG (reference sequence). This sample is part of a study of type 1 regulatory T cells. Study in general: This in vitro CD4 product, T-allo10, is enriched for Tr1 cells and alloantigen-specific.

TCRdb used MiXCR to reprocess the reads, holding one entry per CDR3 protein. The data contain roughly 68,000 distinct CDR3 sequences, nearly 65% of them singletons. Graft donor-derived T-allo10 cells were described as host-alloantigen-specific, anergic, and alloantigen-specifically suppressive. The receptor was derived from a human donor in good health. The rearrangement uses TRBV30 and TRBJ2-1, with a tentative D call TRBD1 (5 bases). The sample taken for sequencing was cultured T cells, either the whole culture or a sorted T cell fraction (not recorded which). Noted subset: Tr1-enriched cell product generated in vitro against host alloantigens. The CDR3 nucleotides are TGTGCCTGGAGTGTGGGGCTAGTAACCAATGAGCAGTTCTTC. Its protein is CAWSVGLVTNEQFF.